This T cell receptor (beta chain) was sequenced in a study of neurological immune-mediated disorders. Study-wide background: The multiple sclerosis group of around 35 included roughly 30 relapsing-remitting and 3 secondary progressive patients. Study conclusions and caveats: The level of TCR clonal expansion was highest in patients with HTLV-1-associated myelopathy and lowest in multiple sclerosis, where it fell below the level seen in healthy controls.

In its sample, this clonotype was seen a few times. The antigen is not known. The cDNA was produced through 5'RACE with 10-nucleotide random UMIs. TCRdb redid the calling of the 5' RACE reads with MiXCR, one entry per CDR3 protein. In the table there are about 95,000 distinct CDR3 sequences, 3.5% to 4% of which are singletons. From 2 million PBMCs stored at -80 C, the unsorted libraries were generated. Sequenced material: PBMCs. The sequence was obtained from a woman aged 18-29 years with multiple sclerosis.

The CDR3 spells CASSRQVESYEQYF. The CDR3 nucleotides read TGCGCCAGCAGTCGGCAGGTCGAATCCTACGAGCAGTACTTC. This chain connects TRBV5-1 to TRBJ2-7; the D is unclear. V was cut by 5 bases and J by 1 base, with 13 bases left in between. CDR3 length: 14 residues. CDR1 and CDR2 (germline): SGHRS, YFSETQ. The full variable domain, in which reference TRBV5-1 and TRBJ2-7 provide the parts outside the CDR3, is KAGVTQTPRYLIKTRGQQVTLSCSPISGHRSVSWYQQTPGQGLQFLFEYFSETQRNKGNFPGRFSGRQFSNSRSEMNVSTLELGDSALYLCASSRQVESYEQYFGPGTRLTVT.